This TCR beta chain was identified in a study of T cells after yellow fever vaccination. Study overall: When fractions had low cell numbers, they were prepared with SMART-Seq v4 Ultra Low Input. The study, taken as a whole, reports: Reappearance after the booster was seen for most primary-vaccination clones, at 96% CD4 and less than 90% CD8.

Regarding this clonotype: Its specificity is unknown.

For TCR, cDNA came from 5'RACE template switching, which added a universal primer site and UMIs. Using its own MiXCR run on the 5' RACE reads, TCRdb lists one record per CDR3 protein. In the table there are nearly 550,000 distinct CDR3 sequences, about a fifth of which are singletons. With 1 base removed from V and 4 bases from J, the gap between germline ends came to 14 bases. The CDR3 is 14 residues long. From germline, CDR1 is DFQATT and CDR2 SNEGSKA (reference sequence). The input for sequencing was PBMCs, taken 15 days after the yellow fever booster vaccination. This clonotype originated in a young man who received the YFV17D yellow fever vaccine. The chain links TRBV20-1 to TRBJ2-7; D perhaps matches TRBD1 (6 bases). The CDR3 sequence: CSARGGPRKYEQYF. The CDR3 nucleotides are TGCAGTGCTAGAGGGGGGCCCAGGAAGTACGAGCAGTACTTC.